This is a list of T cell receptor beta chains from one sample in a study of T-cell reconstitution after alpha-beta-depleted transplantation in children. TCRdb reprocessed the PCR reads with MiXCR, giving one entry per CDR3 protein. The table lists some 200,000 distinct CDR3 sequences, less than 15% of them singletons, with less than 15% in the top ten. Source: PBMCs from the stem cell graft donor, taken from the stem cell graft. These receptors originate from a human donor who donated a stem cell graft to a child with acute lymphoblastic leukemia. CDR3s include the opening cysteine and the closing phenylalanine or tryptophan. Fields, in order: J gene, D gene, V gene, clone size, CDR3 DNA, CDR3 protein. A D gene is named only where the DNA matches it firmly. Clone size appears in some rows only: once, few, many, or a class for an expanded clone.

j_call: TRBJ2-1
d_call: TRBD2
v_call: TRBV19
clone_size: -
cdr3_nt: TGTGCCAGTAGTAAGTTTACTAGCGGGAGAGGATCCTACAATGAGCAGTTCTTC
cdr3_aa: CASSKFTSGRGSYNEQFF

j_call: TRBJ1-2
d_call: TRBD1
v_call: TRBV12-3/TRBV12-4
clone_size: many
cdr3_nt: TGTGCCAGCAGGTTGACAGGGTTAGATGGCTACACCTTC
cdr3_aa: CASRLTGLDGYTF

j_call: TRBJ2-3
d_call: TRBD1
v_call: TRBV12-3/TRBV12-4
clone_size: many
cdr3_nt: TGTGCCAGCAGTCTTCGGACAGGGGGGACAGATACGCAGTATTTT
cdr3_aa: CASSLRTGGTDTQYF

j_call: TRBJ1-1
d_call: TRBD1
v_call: TRBV20-1
clone_size: many
cdr3_nt: TGCAGTGCTAACAGACAGGGAGGAGTGTACACTGAAGCTTTCTTT
cdr3_aa: CSANRQGGVYTEAFF

j_call: TRBJ1-5
d_call: -
v_call: TRBV12-3/TRBV12-4
clone_size: -
cdr3_nt: TGTGCCAGCAGTTCCCAAGAGGGCAATCAGCCCCAGCATTTT
cdr3_aa: CASSSQEGNQPQHF

j_call: TRBJ2-7
d_call: -
v_call: TRBV7-6
clone_size: many
cdr3_nt: TGTGCCAGCAGCTTAGTCGGAGGGAACGAGCAGTACTTC
cdr3_aa: CASSLVGGNEQYF

j_call: TRBJ2-7
d_call: TRBD2
v_call: TRBV5-4
clone_size: many
cdr3_nt: TGTGCCAGCAGCTTGGCCGGACTAGCGGGAGTTGAGCAGTACTTC
cdr3_aa: CASSLAGLAGVEQYF

j_call: TRBJ2-5
d_call: -
v_call: TRBV5-4
clone_size: -
cdr3_nt: TGTGCCAGCAGCTTGGGGGCTGGAATGGTTGGAGAGACCCAGTACTTC
cdr3_aa: CASSLGAGMVGETQYF

j_call: TRBJ2-3
d_call: -
v_call: TRBV28
clone_size: few
cdr3_nt: TGTGCCAGCAGTTCCCCGCAGGGTGCGCAGTATTTT
cdr3_aa: CASSSPQGAQYF

j_call: TRBJ1-6
d_call: -
v_call: TRBV7-8
clone_size: many
cdr3_nt: TGTGCCAGCAGCTTTACGGACAGTACCTTGTCACCCCTCCACTTT
cdr3_aa: CASSFTDSTLSPLHF

j_call: TRBJ2-1
d_call: -
v_call: TRBV7-9
clone_size: many
cdr3_nt: TGTGCCAGCAGCGTCCTGAATGAATATATTTACAATGAGCAGTTCTTC
cdr3_aa: CASSVLNEYIYNEQFF

j_call: TRBJ1-1
d_call: -
v_call: TRBV5-6
clone_size: many
cdr3_nt: TGTGCCAGCAGCGCCCCGGGGGAGACGAACACTGAAGCTTTCTTT
cdr3_aa: CASSAPGETNTEAFF

j_call: TRBJ1-1
d_call: TRBD1
v_call: TRBV12-3/TRBV12-4
clone_size: many
cdr3_nt: TGTGCCAGCAGTCTACCAGGGGGCTCCACTGAAGCTTTCTTT
cdr3_aa: CASSLPGGSTEAFF

j_call: TRBJ2-6
d_call: -
v_call: TRBV19
clone_size: few
cdr3_nt: TGTGCCGCCGCATGGGAGGTCTCTGGGGCCAACGTCCTGACTTTC
cdr3_aa: CAAAWEVSGANVLTF

j_call: TRBJ1-5
d_call: -
v_call: TRBV12-3/TRBV12-4
clone_size: many
cdr3_nt: TGTGCCAGCAGTTTATTATCAGGGCGGCTTCAGCCCCAGCATTTT
cdr3_aa: CASSLLSGRLQPQHF

j_call: TRBJ2-5
d_call: TRBD2
v_call: TRBV28
clone_size: many
cdr3_nt: TGTGCCAGCAGTAGCACAGCGGGAGAGCTAGAGACCCAGTACTTC
cdr3_aa: CASSSTAGELETQYF

j_call: TRBJ2-2
d_call: -
v_call: TRBV11-2
clone_size: many
cdr3_nt: TGTGCCAGCAGCTTAAGTGACTTGCGGCACACCGGGGAGCTGTTTTTT
cdr3_aa: CASSLSDLRHTGELFF

j_call: TRBJ2-3
d_call: -
v_call: TRBV5-8
clone_size: many
cdr3_nt: TGTGCCAGCAGGACAACAGGGTCAGATACGCAGTATTTT
cdr3_aa: CASRTTGSDTQYF

j_call: TRBJ2-3
d_call: -
v_call: TRBV7-9
clone_size: many
cdr3_nt: TGTGCCAGCAGCTCCCGGGCCGCCACAGATACGCAGTATTTT
cdr3_aa: CASSSRAATDTQYF

j_call: TRBJ1-1
d_call: -
v_call: TRBV20-1
clone_size: many
cdr3_nt: TGCAGTGCTAATATCGACCCTGAAGCTTTCTTT
cdr3_aa: CSANIDPEAFF

j_call: TRBJ2-7
d_call: TRBD2
v_call: TRBV5-1
clone_size: many
cdr3_nt: TGCGCCAGCAGCTTGGTAACTAGCGGGAGGATAAACGAGCAGTACTTC
cdr3_aa: CASSLVTSGRINEQYF

j_call: TRBJ2-1
d_call: TRBD2
v_call: TRBV5-1
clone_size: many
cdr3_nt: TGCGCCAGCAGCCCCGGGACTAGGAATGAGCAGTTCTTC
cdr3_aa: CASSPGTRNEQFF

j_call: TRBJ1-1
d_call: TRBD1
v_call: TRBV12-3/TRBV12-4
clone_size: many
cdr3_nt: TGTGCCAGCAGTCCGGGACAGGGGGCGCCCACTGAAGCTTTCTTT
cdr3_aa: CASSPGQGAPTEAFF

j_call: TRBJ1-1
d_call: -
v_call: TRBV5-1
clone_size: many
cdr3_nt: TGCGCCAGCAGACGGGTCGACACTGAAGCTTTCTTT
cdr3_aa: CASRRVDTEAFF

j_call: TRBJ1-2
d_call: -
v_call: TRBV13
clone_size: many
cdr3_nt: TGTGCCAGCAGCTTAGGCGGCTCCTATGGCTACACCTTC
cdr3_aa: CASSLGGSYGYTF

j_call: TRBJ2-7
d_call: TRBD2
v_call: TRBV12-3/TRBV12-4
clone_size: few
cdr3_nt: TGTGCCAGCAGTTTAGCGATAGCGGGCCCCTACGAGCAGTACTTC
cdr3_aa: CASSLAIAGPYEQYF

j_call: TRBJ1-2
d_call: -
v_call: TRBV20-1
clone_size: many
cdr3_nt: TGCAGTGCTAGACCAACCGGGACGAACTATGGCTACACCTTC
cdr3_aa: CSARPTGTNYGYTF

j_call: TRBJ2-1
d_call: TRBD1
v_call: TRBV7-9
clone_size: many
cdr3_nt: TGTGCCAGCAGCTATGGACAGGGGGCCTACAATGAGCAGTTCTTC
cdr3_aa: CASSYGQGAYNEQFF

j_call: TRBJ2-7
d_call: -
v_call: TRBV10-3
clone_size: many
cdr3_nt: TGTGCCATCACCCCACACACGGACTACGAGCAGTACTTC
cdr3_aa: CAITPHTDYEQYF

j_call: TRBJ2-3
d_call: TRBD1
v_call: TRBV20-1
clone_size: many
cdr3_nt: TGCAGTGCTTTGGGGGGGGGACAGGGAGCAGATACGCAGTATTTT
cdr3_aa: CSALGGGQGADTQYF

j_call: TRBJ1-1
d_call: -
v_call: TRBV12-3/TRBV12-4
clone_size: many
cdr3_nt: TGTGCCAGCAGTAACGAGGGTTCAGGCACTGAAGCTTTCTTT
cdr3_aa: CASSNEGSGTEAFF

j_call: TRBJ2-3
d_call: TRBD1
v_call: TRBV5-1
clone_size: many
cdr3_nt: TGCGCCAGCAGCCCGGGGACAGGCGCGCCACAGCGTACGCAGTATTTT
cdr3_aa: CASSPGTGAPQRTQYF

j_call: TRBJ2-4
d_call: -
v_call: TRBV5-1
clone_size: -
cdr3_nt: TGCGCCAGCAGCTTGGGGGATGAGGGGAACATTCAGTACTTC
cdr3_aa: CASSLGDEGNIQYF

j_call: TRBJ2-3
d_call: -
v_call: TRBV7-2
clone_size: many
cdr3_nt: TGTGCCAGCAGCTTGGACAAGAGGGATACGCAGTATTTT
cdr3_aa: CASSLDKRDTQYF

j_call: TRBJ1-3
d_call: -
v_call: TRBV29-1
clone_size: many
cdr3_nt: TGCAGCGTCCTCTCTGGAAACACCATATATTTT
cdr3_aa: CSVLSGNTIYF

j_call: TRBJ2-3
d_call: TRBD2
v_call: TRBV7-8
clone_size: many
cdr3_nt: TGTGCCAGCAGCTCCTTGACTAGCGCCTTATACACAGATACGCAGTATTTT
cdr3_aa: CASSSLTSALYTDTQYF

j_call: TRBJ2-3
d_call: TRBD2
v_call: TRBV12-3/TRBV12-4
clone_size: many
cdr3_nt: TGTGCCAGCAGCCCGAGCGGGAGGCCCGGCACAGATACGCAGTATTTT
cdr3_aa: CASSPSGRPGTDTQYF

j_call: TRBJ2-4
d_call: TRBD2
v_call: TRBV11-2
clone_size: many
cdr3_nt: TGTGCCAGCAGCCCCCACACCGGACTAGCGGGAGACGGAAACATTCAGTACTTC
cdr3_aa: CASSPHTGLAGDGNIQYF

j_call: TRBJ2-3
d_call: TRBD2
v_call: TRBV5-1
clone_size: many
cdr3_nt: TGCGCCAGCAGCCTAAGACTAGCGGGAGAACGCTCAGATACGCAGTATTTT
cdr3_aa: CASSLRLAGERSDTQYF

j_call: TRBJ2-3
d_call: TRBD2
v_call: TRBV6-5
clone_size: many
cdr3_nt: TGTGCCAGCAGGCCCGGGACTAGCGGGAGCTGGGATACGCAGTATTTT
cdr3_aa: CASRPGTSGSWDTQYF

j_call: TRBJ2-1
d_call: TRBD2
v_call: TRBV5-5
clone_size: many
cdr3_nt: TGTGCCAGCAGCTTGGAAGGTACTAGCGAGAACTACAATGAGCAGTTCTTC
cdr3_aa: CASSLEGTSENYNEQFF